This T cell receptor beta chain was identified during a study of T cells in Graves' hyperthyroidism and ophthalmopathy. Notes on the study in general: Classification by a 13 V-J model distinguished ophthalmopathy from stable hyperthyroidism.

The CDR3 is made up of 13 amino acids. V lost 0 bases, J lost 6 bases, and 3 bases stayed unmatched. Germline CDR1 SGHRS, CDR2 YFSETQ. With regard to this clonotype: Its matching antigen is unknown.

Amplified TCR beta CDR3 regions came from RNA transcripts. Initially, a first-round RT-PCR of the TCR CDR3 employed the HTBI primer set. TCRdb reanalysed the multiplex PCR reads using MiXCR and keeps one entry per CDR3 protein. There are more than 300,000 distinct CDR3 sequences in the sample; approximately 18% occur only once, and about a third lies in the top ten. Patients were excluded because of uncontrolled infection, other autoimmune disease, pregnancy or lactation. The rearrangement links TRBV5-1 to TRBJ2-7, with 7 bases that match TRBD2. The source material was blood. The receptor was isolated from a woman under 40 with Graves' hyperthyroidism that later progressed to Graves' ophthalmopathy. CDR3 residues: CASSLAGRFEQYF. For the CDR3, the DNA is TGCGCCAGCAGCTTGGCCGGGAGGTTCGAGCAGTACTTC.